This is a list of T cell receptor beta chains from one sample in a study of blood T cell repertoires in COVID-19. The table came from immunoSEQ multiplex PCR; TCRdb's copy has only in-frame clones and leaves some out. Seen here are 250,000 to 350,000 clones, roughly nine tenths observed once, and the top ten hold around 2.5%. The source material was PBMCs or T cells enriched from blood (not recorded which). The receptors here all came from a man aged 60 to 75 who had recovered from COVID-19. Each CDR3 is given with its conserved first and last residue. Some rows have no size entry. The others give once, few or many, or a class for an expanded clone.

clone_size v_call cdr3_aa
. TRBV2 CASTREALDTQYF
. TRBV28 CASSQGTGDQPQHF
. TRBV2 CASSAQGAISEAFF
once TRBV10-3 CAISDKQGVIGDTQYF
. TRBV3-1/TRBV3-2 CASSLPNRDFSPNTEAFF
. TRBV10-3 CAISESAREQYF
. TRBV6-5 CASSYSKGFQETQYF
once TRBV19 CASSIGGGGASAETQYF
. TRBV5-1 CASSSTLVAGPYNEQFF
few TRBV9 CASSPRQGPNEQFF
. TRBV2 CASSGHYEQYF
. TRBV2 CASRRATGELFF
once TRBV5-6 CASSLPGSYGYTF
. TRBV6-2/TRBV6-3 CASSYSFPGYGYTF
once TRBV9 CASSFAGALGANVLTF
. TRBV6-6 CASSYSGSGRTEAFF
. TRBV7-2 CASSYTGNYGYTF
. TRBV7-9 CASSLTENPRNYGYTF
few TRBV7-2 CASSLKQPKYNEQFF